The rows below give T cell receptor beta chains drawn from one sample of a study of control samples from healthy donors and cancer patients. The repertoire was sequenced with immunoSEQ multiplex PCR; TCRdb's copy has only in-frame clones and lacks some. This table holds 40,000 to 60,000 clones, 86% found once. The source material was PBMCs. The receptor source for this set is a woman between 50 and 59 years old with lung cancer. Both conserved end residues are trimmed from each CDR3. D genes are given only for firm matches.

D gene: TRBD1; V gene: TRBV7-6; CDR3 protein: ASSLGTGGREKLF
D gene: .; V gene: TRBV7-9; CDR3 protein: ASIPGGPNTEAF
D gene: .; V gene: TRBV19; CDR3 protein: ASSIAFRAGLGDQY
D gene: .; V gene: TRBV30; CDR3 protein: AWTNSRRSEAF
D gene: TRBD1; V gene: TRBV5-6; CDR3 protein: ASSLGGQGLLTQY
D gene: .; V gene: TRBV6-5; CDR3 protein: ASSRGVNTWGYT
D gene: TRBD2; V gene: TRBV5-1; CDR3 protein: ASSSGLEETQY
D gene: .; V gene: TRBV4-1; CDR3 protein: ASSQDQTGRGSYNEQF
D gene: .; V gene: TRBV15; CDR3 protein: ATSRDRGWQPQH
D gene: .; V gene: TRBV7-9; CDR3 protein: ASSLEGFEQY
D gene: TRBD2; V gene: TRBV7-2; CDR3 protein: ASSEAASGVSYEQY
D gene: .; V gene: TRBV6-1; CDR3 protein: ASSVAPGGSGDQPQH
D gene: .; V gene: TRBV6-2/TRBV6-3; CDR3 protein: ASSADGGYYGYT
D gene: TRBD1; V gene: TRBV6-4; CDR3 protein: ASRPTGTGDYGYT
D gene: .; V gene: TRBV30; CDR3 protein: AWMRGNTIY
D gene: TRBD1; V gene: TRBV6-6; CDR3 protein: ASREIGTANQPQH
D gene: .; V gene: TRBV3-1/TRBV3-2; CDR3 protein: ASSLGGLTSYEQY
D gene: .; V gene: TRBV11-3; CDR3 protein: ASSLGGDHGYT
D gene: .; V gene: TRBV7-2; CDR3 protein: ASSLGGRNSPLH
D gene: TRBD2; V gene: TRBV24-1; CDR3 protein: ATSDPRLAGEDLDTQY
D gene: TRBD1; V gene: TRBV28; CDR3 protein: ASSTHRGRSEKLF
D gene: TRBD1; V gene: TRBV5-5; CDR3 protein: ASSPVETGGRGYT
D gene: TRBD1; V gene: TRBV18; CDR3 protein: ASSPPDRAYEQY
D gene: TRBD1; V gene: TRBV2; CDR3 protein: ASSGQGFGNQPQH
D gene: TRBD1; V gene: TRBV6-2/TRBV6-3; CDR3 protein: ASSPTGGLRSYEQY
D gene: .; V gene: TRBV27; CDR3 protein: ASRGFGNTEAF
D gene: .; V gene: TRBV12-3/TRBV12-4; CDR3 protein: ASTRVQAEQF
D gene: TRBD2; V gene: TRBV15; CDR3 protein: ATSRGLAGGEVNEQF
D gene: TRBD1; V gene: TRBV27; CDR3 protein: ASSPRPQGAEGNTIY
D gene: .; V gene: TRBV6-1; CDR3 protein: ASSELEGIGSNYGYT
D gene: .; V gene: TRBV11-2; CDR3 protein: ASSLERGNSPLH
D gene: .; V gene: TRBV18; CDR3 protein: ASSTRQDSYQETQY
D gene: .; V gene: TRBV6-1; CDR3 protein: ASSEAQVQALGGYT
D gene: .; V gene: TRBV19; CDR3 protein: ASSMQGLDTQY
D gene: .; V gene: TRBV19; CDR3 protein: ASYTGRASGNTIY
D gene: .; V gene: TRBV7-9; CDR3 protein: ASSSGRIYEQY
D gene: TRBD1; V gene: TRBV5-1; CDR3 protein: ASSLAVGGAETQY
D gene: .; V gene: TRBV12-3/TRBV12-4; CDR3 protein: ASSLHLNTEAF
D gene: .; V gene: TRBV11-2; CDR3 protein: ASSLKWESTEAF
D gene: .; V gene: TRBV19; CDR3 protein: ASSTDRMGQNSPLH
D gene: TRBD2; V gene: TRBV11-1; CDR3 protein: ASSQLAGAYEQY
D gene: .; V gene: TRBV24-1; CDR3 protein: ATSDPDSRGRRETQY
D gene: .; V gene: TRBV6-5; CDR3 protein: ASSSQAEFNEQY
D gene: .; V gene: TRBV3-1/TRBV3-2; CDR3 protein: ASSRTIQETQY
D gene: .; V gene: TRBV5-4; CDR3 protein: ASSLPGNSGANVLT
D gene: TRBD2; V gene: TRBV27; CDR3 protein: ASSLGRGTDTQY